This T cell receptor beta chain was sequenced during a study of blood T cell repertoires in COVID-19. Background on the study: T cells, B-cell-depleted T cells, or PBMCs provided the cDNA or gDNA that served as material.

Under the authors' procedure: Quantification of nucleated cells was approximated via reference gene primer amplification. Libraries were prepared by immunoSEQ multiplex PCR; TCRdb keeps only in-frame clonotypes and omits some of them. V and J calls and clone size are as listed in that table; D and trimming were resolved from the DNA. The sample holds 130,000 to 150,000 clones; around 85% are singletons and the top ten take 3%. Deletions cut 2 bases from V and 1 base from J, with 23 bases between. Germline values: CDR1 WNHNN, CDR2 SYGVQD (reference sequence). This CDR3 is 20 amino acids long. The receptor was derived from a woman in her thirties or forties with active or convalescent COVID-19. V is TRBV10-1 and J is TRBJ2-2; D may be TRBD2 (6 bases). The sample was peripheral blood. In DNA, the CDR3 is TGCGCCAGCAGTGAGGCTTATGAGGACGACGGGAGCGAGAACACCGGGGAGCTGTTTTTT. As protein: CASSEAYEDDGSENTGELFF.